This T cell receptor (beta chain) is from a study of spatial heterogeneity in lung cancer. Study-level background: Alpha-chain sequences were consistently detected less often than beta-chain sequences.

Findings of the study overall: Ubiquitous expanded TCR counts tracked ubiquitous nonsynonymous mutations; regional expanded TCR counts tracked regional nonsynonymous mutations. Tumor mutation count correlated with how many alpha and beta TCRs expanded intratumorally.

The CDR3 is 17 amino acids. Germline CDR1 reads MNHNS; CDR2 reads SASEGT. V gave up 5 bases and J gave up 7 bases, with 26 bases separating them. TCRdb redid the calling of the 5' RACE reads with MiXCR, one entry per CDR3 protein. Of 15,000 to 20,000 distinct CDR3 sequences in the sample, roughly 6% were seen once. Time point indicated: sample taken at primary tumor resection. This clonotype counts as medium-sized (0.01 to 0.1%). The target antigen is unknown. The genes are TRBV6-1 and TRBJ1-2; D perhaps matches TRBD1 (5 bases). The input for sequencing was lung tumor tissue, taken at surgery. The source of this sequence is a female donor with early-stage non-small cell lung cancer. The CDR3 region is CASSQRRVGQGTRGYTF. CDR3 DNA sequence: TGTGCCAGCAGTCAAAGAAGGGTGGGGCAAGGAACGCGTGGCTACACCTTC.